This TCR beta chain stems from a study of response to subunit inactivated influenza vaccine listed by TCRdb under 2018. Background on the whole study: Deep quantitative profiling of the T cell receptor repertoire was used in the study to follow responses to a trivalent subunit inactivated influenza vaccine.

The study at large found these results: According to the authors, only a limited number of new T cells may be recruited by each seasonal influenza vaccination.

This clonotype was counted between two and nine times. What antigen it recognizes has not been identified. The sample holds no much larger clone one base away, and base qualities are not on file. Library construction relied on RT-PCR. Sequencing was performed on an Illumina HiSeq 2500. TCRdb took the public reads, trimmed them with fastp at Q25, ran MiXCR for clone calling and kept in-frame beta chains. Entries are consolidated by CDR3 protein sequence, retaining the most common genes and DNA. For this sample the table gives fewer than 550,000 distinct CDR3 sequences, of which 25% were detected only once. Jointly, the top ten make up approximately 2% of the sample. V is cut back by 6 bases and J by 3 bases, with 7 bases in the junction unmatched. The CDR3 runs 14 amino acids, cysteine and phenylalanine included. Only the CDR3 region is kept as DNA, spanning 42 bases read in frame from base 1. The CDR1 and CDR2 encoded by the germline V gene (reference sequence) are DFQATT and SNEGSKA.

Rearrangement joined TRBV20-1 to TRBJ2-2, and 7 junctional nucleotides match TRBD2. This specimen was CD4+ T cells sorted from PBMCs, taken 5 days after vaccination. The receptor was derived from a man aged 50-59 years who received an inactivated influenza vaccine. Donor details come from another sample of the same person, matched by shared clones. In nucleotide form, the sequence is TGCAGTGCGGCCCGGGGGGAATACACCGGGGAGCTGTTTTTT. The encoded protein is CSAARGEYTGELFF.